This entry describes one T cell receptor (beta chain). This sample was taken from a study of glioma-infiltrating T cells after dendritic cell vaccination. TCRdb's copy holds only in-frame clones and misses some; the assay was immunoSEQ multiplex PCR. The sample holds 85,000 to 100,000 clones, less than 85% seen once. The sample's time point: after dendritic cell vaccination, including at tumor progression/relapse. This CDR3 region has 11 residues. V was trimmed by 8 bases and J by 4 bases, leaving 10 bases between them. The germline CDR1 and CDR2 sequences are SQVTM and ANQGSEA. This chain joins TRBV29-1 and TRBJ2-3; maybe TRBD2 (6 bases). The sequence came from a human donor with glioblastoma. The input for sequencing was blood, taken after dendritic cell vaccination. The CDR3 loop reads CSLGGADTQYF. Written as DNA, the CDR3 is TGCAGCCTGGGAGGAGCAGATACGCAGTATTTT.